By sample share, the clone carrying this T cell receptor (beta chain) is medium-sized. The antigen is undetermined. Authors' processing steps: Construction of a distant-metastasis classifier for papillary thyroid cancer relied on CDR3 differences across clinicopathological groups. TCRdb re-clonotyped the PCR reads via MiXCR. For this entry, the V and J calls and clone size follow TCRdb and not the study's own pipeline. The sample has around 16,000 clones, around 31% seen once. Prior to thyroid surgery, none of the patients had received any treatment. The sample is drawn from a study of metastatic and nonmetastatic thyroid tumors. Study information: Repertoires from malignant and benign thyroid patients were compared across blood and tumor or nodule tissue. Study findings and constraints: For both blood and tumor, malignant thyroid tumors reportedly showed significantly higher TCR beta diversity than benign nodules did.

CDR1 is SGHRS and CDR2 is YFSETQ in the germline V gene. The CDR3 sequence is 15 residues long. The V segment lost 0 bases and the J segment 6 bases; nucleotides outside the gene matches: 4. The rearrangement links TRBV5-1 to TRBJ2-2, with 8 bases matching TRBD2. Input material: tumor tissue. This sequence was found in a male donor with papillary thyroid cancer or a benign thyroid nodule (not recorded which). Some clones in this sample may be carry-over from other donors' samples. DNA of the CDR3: TGCGCCAGCAGCTTGGACTACGGGGGGGCCGGGGAGCTGTTTTTT. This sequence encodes CASSLDYGGAGELFF.